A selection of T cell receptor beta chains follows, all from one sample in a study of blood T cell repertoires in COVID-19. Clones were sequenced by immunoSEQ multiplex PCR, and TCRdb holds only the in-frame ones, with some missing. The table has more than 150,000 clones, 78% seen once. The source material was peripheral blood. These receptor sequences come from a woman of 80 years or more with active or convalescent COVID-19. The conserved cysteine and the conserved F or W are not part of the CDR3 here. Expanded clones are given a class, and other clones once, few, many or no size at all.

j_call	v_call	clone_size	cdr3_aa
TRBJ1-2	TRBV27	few	ASTHRDRVSDYGYT
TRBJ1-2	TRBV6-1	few	ASSEVESYGYT
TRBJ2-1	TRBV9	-	ASSVEIAGDNEQF
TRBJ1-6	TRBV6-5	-	ASSYNRGYSPLH
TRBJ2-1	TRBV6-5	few	ASSYFLAPKDEQF
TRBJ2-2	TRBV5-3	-	ARSPPHRGTGELF
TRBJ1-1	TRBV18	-	ASSQTGQMNTEAF
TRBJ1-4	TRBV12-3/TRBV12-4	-	ASSFAGREKLF
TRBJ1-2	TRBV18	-	ASSPPAANYGYT
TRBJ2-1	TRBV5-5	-	ASSLAPHRDRGLNEQF
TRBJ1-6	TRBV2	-	ASSDQDYNSPLH
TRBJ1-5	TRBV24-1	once	ATNQLPGQPQH
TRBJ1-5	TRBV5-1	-	ASSLGTGDQPQH
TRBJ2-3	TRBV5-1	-	ASSLGQATSTDTQY
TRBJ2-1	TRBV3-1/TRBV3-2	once	ASSPRLPKLFNEQF
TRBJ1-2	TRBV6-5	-	ASSKTGAQYYT
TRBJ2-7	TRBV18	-	ASSPSTAEEQY
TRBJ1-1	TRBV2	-	ASMRTGSNTEAF
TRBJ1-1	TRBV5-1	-	ASSLDHRGTEAF
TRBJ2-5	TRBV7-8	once	ASSLPQGGVTQETQY
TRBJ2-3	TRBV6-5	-	ASRTSGGESDTQY
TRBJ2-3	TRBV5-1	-	ASSLGLAGGRLSTDTQY
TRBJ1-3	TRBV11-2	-	ASSRGRGGSGNTIY
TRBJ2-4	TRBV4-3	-	ASSQQDRGRGKNIQY
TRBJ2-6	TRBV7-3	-	ASRDGSASGANVLT
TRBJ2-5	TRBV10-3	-	AIRGQNQETQY
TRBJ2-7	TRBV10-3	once	ATGTGVGEQY
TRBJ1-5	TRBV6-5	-	ASLGTGWAGQPQH
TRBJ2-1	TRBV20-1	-	SASLREQF